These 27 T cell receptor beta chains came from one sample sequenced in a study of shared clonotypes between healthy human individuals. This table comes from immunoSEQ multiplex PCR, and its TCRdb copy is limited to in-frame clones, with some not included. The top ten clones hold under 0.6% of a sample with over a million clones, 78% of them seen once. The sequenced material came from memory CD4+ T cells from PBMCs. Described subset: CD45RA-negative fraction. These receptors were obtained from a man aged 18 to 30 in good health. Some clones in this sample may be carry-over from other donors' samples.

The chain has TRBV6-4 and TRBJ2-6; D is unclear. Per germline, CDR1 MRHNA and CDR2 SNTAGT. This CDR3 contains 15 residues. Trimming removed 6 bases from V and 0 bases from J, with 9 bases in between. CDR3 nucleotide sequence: TGTGCCAGCAGGGCTCAGGCCTCTGGGGCCAACGTCCTGACTTTC. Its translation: CASRAQASGANVLTF.

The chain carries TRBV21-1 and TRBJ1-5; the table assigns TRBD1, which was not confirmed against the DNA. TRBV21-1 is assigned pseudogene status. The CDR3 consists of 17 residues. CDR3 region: CASSKVHATGINQPQHF. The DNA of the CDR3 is TGTGCCAGCAGCAAAGTCCATGCGACAGGGATCAATCAGCCCCAGCATTTT.

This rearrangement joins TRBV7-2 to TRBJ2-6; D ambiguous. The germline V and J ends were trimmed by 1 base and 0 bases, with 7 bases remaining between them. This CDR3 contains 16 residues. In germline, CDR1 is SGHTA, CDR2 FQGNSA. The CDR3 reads CASSLEARSGANVLTF. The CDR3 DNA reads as TGTGCCAGCAGCTTAGAGGCTCGCTCTGGGGCCAACGTCCTGACTTTC.

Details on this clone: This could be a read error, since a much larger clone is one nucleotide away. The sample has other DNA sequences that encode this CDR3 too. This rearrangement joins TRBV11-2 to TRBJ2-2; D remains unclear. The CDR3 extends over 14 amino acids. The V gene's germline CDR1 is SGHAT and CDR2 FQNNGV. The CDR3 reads CASSLARNTGELFF. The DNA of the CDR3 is TGTGCCAGCAGTTTAGCCCGGAACACCGGGGAGCTGTTTTTT.

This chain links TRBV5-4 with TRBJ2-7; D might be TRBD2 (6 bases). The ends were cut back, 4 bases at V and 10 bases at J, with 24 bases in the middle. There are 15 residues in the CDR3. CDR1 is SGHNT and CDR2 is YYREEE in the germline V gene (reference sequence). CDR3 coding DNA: TGTGCCAGCAGCCCCGTAGTAGGATCGGTCGGGGGTCAGTACTTC. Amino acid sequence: CASSPVVGSVGGQYF. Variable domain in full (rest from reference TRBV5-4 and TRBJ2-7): ETGVTQSPTHLIKTRGQQVTLRCSSQSGHNTVSWYQQALGQGPQFIFQYYREEENGRGNFPPRFSGLQFPNYSSELNVNALELDDSALYLCASSPVVGSVGGQYFGPGTRLTVT.

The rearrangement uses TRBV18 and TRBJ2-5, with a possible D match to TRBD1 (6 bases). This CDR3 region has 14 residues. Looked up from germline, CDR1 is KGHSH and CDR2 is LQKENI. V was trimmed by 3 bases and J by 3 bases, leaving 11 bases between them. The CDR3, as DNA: TGTGCCAGCTCACCGCGAACAGGGAAAGAGACCCAGTACTTC. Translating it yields CASSPRTGKETQYF.

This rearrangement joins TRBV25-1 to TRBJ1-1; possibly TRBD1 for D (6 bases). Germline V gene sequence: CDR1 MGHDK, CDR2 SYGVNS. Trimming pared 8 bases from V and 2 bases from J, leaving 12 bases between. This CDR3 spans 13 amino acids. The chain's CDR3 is CASVQGRNTEAFF. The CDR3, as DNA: TGTGCCAGCGTCCAGGGGCGCAACACTGAAGCTTTCTTT.

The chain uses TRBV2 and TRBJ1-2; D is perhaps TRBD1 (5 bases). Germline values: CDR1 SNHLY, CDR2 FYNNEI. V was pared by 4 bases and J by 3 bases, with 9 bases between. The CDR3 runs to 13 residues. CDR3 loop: CASSAGGYYGYTF. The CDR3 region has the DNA TGTGCCAGCAGTGCCGGGGGATACTATGGCTACACCTTC.

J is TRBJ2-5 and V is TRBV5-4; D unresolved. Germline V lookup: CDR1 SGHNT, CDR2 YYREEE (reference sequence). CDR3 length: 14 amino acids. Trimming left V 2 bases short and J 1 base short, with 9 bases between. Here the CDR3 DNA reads TGTGCCAGCAGCTTTATGTACAGCCAAGAGACCCAGTACTTC. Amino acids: CASSFMYSQETQYF.

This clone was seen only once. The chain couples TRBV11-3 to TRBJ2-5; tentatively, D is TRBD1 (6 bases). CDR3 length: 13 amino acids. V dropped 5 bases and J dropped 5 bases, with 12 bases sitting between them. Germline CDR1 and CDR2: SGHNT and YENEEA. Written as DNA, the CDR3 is TGTGCCAGCAGCCCAGGACAGTGGGAGACCCAGTACTTC. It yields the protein CASSPGQWETQYF.

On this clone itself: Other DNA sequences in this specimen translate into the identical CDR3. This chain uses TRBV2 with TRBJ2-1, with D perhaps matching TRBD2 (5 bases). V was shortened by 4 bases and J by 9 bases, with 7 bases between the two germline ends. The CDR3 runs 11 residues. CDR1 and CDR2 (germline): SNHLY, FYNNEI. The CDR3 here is CASSVAFEQFF. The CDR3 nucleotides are TGTGCCAGCAGTGTAGCGTTTGAGCAGTTCTTC.

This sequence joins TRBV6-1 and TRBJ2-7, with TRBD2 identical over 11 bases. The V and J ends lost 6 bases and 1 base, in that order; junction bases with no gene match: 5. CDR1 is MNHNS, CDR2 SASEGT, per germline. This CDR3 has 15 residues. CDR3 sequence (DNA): TGTGCCAGCAGGACGACTAGCGGGATTTCCTACGAGCAGTACTTC. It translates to CASRTTSGISYEQYF.

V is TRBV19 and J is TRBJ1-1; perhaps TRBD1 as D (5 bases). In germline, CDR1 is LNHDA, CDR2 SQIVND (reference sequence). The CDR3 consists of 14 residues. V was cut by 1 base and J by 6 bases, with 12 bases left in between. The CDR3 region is CASSIVKQAPEAFF. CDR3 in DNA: TGTGCCAGTAGTATAGTTAAACAGGCACCTGAAGCTTTCTTT.

The CDR3 loop reads CASSRSYTGSPLHF. DNA for the CDR3: TGTGCCAGCAGTCGATCCTACACGGGGTCACCCCTCCACTTT. The chain links TRBV6-5 to TRBJ1-6; the D is unclear. CDR1 is MNHEY and CDR2 is SVGAGI in the germline V gene. This CDR3 region has 14 residues. Trimming stripped 5 bases from V and 10 bases from J, with 15 bases between.

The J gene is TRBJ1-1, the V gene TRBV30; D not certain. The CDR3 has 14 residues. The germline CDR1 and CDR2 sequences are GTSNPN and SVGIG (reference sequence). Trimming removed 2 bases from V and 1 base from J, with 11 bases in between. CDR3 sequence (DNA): TGTGCCTGGAGTCCCCCCAAGAAGAACACTGAAGCTTTCTTT. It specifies CAWSPPKKNTEAFF.

The chain's CDR3 is CASSLGVAHNEQFF. The CDR3 nucleotides read TGTGCCAGCAGCTTGGGGGTAGCTCACAATGAGCAGTTCTTC. V is TRBV5-4 and J is TRBJ2-1, with D unresolved. V was clipped by 0 bases and J by 5 bases, with 9 bases between them. CDR1 and CDR2 from the germline V gene are SGHNT and YYREEE (reference sequence). The CDR3 covers 14 residues.

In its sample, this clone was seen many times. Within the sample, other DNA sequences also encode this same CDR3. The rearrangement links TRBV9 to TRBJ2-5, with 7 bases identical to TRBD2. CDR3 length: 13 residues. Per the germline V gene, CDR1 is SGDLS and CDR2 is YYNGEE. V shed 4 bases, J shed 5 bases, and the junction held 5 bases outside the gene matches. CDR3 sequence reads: CASSPRGGETQYF. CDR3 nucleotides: TGTGCCAGCAGCCCCCGGGGAGGGGAGACCCAGTACTTC.

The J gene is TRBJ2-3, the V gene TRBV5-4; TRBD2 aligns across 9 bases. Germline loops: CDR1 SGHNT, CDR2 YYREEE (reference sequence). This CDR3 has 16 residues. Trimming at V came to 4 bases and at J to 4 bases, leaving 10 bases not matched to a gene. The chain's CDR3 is CASSTTSGGFADTQYF. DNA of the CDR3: TGTGCCAGCAGCACGACTAGCGGAGGCTTTGCAGATACGCAGTATTTT.

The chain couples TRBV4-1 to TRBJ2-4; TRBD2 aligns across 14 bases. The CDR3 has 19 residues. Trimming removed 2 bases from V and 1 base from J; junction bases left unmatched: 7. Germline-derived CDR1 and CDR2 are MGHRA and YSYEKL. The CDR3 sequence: CASSQRLAGGTLAKNIQYF. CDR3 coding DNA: TGCGCCAGCAGCCAACGACTAGCGGGAGGGACGCTGGCCAAAAACATTCAGTACTTC.

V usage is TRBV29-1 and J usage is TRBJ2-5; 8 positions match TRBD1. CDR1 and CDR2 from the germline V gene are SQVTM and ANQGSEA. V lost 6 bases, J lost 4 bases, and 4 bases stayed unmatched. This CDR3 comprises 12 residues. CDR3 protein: CSVTDRAETQYF. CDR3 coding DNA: TGCAGCGTAACGGACAGGGCAGAGACCCAGTACTTC.

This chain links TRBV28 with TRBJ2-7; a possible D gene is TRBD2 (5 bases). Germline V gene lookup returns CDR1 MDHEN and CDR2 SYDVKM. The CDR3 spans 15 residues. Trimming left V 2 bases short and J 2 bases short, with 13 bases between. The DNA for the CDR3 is TGTGCCAGCAGTTTACGGCCGGCGGGTACCTACGAGCAGTACTTC. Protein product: CASSLRPAGTYEQYF.

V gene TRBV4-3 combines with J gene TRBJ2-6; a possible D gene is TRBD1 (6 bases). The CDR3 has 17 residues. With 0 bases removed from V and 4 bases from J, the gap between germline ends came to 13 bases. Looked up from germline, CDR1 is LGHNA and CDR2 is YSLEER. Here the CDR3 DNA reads TGCGCCAGCAGCCAAGAAAGGGGACATTCGGGGGCCAACGTCCTGACTTTC. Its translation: CASSQERGHSGANVLTF.

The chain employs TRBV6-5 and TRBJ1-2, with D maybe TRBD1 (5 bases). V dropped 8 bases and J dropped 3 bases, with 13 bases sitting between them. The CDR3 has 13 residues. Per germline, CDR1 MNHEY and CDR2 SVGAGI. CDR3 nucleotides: TGTGCCAGCGCGACAGCTAGCTACTATGGCTACACCTTC. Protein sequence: CASATASYYGYTF.

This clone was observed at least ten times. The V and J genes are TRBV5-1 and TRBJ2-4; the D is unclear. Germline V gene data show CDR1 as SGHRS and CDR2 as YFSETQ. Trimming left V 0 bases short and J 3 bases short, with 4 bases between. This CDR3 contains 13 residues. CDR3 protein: CASSLDSKNIQYF. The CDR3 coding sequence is TGCGCCAGCAGCTTGGACAGCAAAAACATTCAGTACTTC.

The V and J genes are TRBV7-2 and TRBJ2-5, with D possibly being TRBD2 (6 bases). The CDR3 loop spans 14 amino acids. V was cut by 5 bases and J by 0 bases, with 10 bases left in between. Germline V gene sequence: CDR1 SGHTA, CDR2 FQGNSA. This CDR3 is CASSPWGDQETQYF. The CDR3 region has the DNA TGTGCCAGCAGCCCATGGGGGGACCAAGAGACCCAGTACTTC.

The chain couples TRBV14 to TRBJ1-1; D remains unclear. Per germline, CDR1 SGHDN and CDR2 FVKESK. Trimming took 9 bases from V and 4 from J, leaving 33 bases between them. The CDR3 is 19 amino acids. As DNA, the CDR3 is TGTGCCAGATACCCTGACACGGGGTCAGGAACGGGTGCTGGCACTGAAGCTTTCTTT. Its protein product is CARYPDTGSGTGAGTEAFF.

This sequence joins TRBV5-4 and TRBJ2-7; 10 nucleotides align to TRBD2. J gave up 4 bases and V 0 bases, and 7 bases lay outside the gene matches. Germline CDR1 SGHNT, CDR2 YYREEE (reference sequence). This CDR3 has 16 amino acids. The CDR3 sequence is CASSLGTSGPKYEQYF. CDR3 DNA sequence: TGTGCCAGCAGCTTGGGGACTAGCGGCCCCAAGTACGAGCAGTACTTC.